A selection of T cell receptor beta chains follows, all from one sample in a study of T-cell memory formation after mild COVID-19. TCRdb re-analysed the 5' RACE reads in MiXCR, keeping a single row per CDR3 protein. The sample shows some 290,000 distinct CDR3 sequences, roughly 15% of them seen only once. The specimen sequenced was PBMCs or a T cell subset sorted from them (not recorded which). Every receptor here comes from a man younger than 35 who had mild COVID-19 (a few samples of this study predate the infection). Cell type and time point are not known. The CDR3 runs from the conserved cysteine through the conserved F or W. The D gene is left open where the match is weak. A clone size is listed for some rows: how often the clone was seen (once, few, many), or a class if it is expanded.

v_gene: TRBV7-2; j_gene: TRBJ2-3; abundance: -; d_gene: -; CDR3aa: CASGDWEQYF; CDR3nt: TGTGCCAGCGGGGATTGGGAGCAGTATTTT
v_gene: TRBV20-1; j_gene: TRBJ2-3; abundance: few; d_gene: -; CDR3aa: CSGSRGYLTDTQYF; CDR3nt: TGCAGTGGAAGTAGAGGGTACCTCACAGATACGCAGTATTTT
v_gene: TRBV12-3/TRBV12-4; j_gene: TRBJ1-2; abundance: -; d_gene: -; CDR3aa: CASSPTPTYGYTF; CDR3nt: TGTGCCAGCAGTCCGACACCGACCTATGGCTACACCTTC
v_gene: TRBV18; j_gene: TRBJ2-2; abundance: -; d_gene: TRBD1; CDR3aa: CASSPRQGAGELFF; CDR3nt: TGTGCCAGCTCACCAAGACAGGGGGCCGGGGAGCTGTTTTTT
v_gene: TRBV2; j_gene: TRBJ2-3; abundance: few; d_gene: TRBD1; CDR3aa: CASSAGQGGSDTQYF; CDR3nt: TGTGCCAGCAGTGCGGGACAGGGCGGGTCAGATACGCAGTATTTT
v_gene: TRBV4-3; j_gene: TRBJ1-1; abundance: few; d_gene: TRBD1; CDR3aa: CASSQAGTGGTEAFF; CDR3nt: TGCGCCAGCAGCCAAGCCGGGACAGGGGGCACTGAAGCTTTCTTT
v_gene: TRBV11-3; j_gene: TRBJ1-3; abundance: few; d_gene: TRBD1; CDR3aa: CASSPDREDTIYF; CDR3nt: TGTGCCAGCAGCCCCGACAGGGAGGACACCATATATTTT
v_gene: TRBV7-2; j_gene: TRBJ2-2; abundance: -; d_gene: -; CDR3aa: CASSLWDSGELFF; CDR3nt: TGTGCCAGCAGCTTGTGGGATAGCGGGGAGCTGTTTTTT
v_gene: TRBV6-6; j_gene: TRBJ1-2; abundance: -; d_gene: -; CDR3aa: CASSYSSPDSSTNYGYTF; CDR3nt: TGTGCCAGCAGTTACTCGAGTCCGGACAGCTCTACGAACTATGGCTACACCTTC
v_gene: TRBV7-9; j_gene: TRBJ2-3; abundance: -; d_gene: -; CDR3aa: CASSLASGPPTDTQYF; CDR3nt: TGTGCCAGCAGCTTAGCGTCGGGACCCCCCACAGATACGCAGTATTTT
v_gene: TRBV5-4; j_gene: TRBJ2-4; abundance: -; d_gene: -; CDR3aa: CASSLDPADWSVQYF; CDR3nt: TGTGCCAGCAGCTTGGATCCGGCGGATTGGTCGGTTCAGTACTTC
v_gene: TRBV6-5; j_gene: TRBJ1-5; abundance: -; d_gene: TRBD1; CDR3aa: CASAIGRGGNIGNQPQHF; CDR3nt: TGTGCCAGCGCGATCGGCAGGGGGGGGAATATTGGCAATCAGCCCCAGCATTTT
v_gene: TRBV7-2; j_gene: TRBJ2-1; abundance: few; d_gene: TRBD2; CDR3aa: CASSRSGGARNEQFF; CDR3nt: TGTGCCAGCAGCCGTAGCGGGGGGGCCAGAAATGAGCAGTTCTTC
v_gene: TRBV19; j_gene: TRBJ1-2; abundance: -; d_gene: -; CDR3aa: CASRSSRSYGYTF; CDR3nt: TGTGCCAGTAGATCCAGTCGTTCCTATGGCTACACCTTC
v_gene: TRBV7-2; j_gene: TRBJ2-5; abundance: few; d_gene: -; CDR3aa: CASSLQPAGTQYF; CDR3nt: TGTGCCAGCAGCTTACAGCCCGCGGGGACCCAGTACTTC
v_gene: TRBV4-1; j_gene: TRBJ2-5; abundance: few; d_gene: TRBD2; CDR3aa: CASSQGYVGLARLQETQYF; CDR3nt: TGCGCCAGCAGCCAGGGTTACGTGGGACTAGCGCGTTTACAAGAGACCCAGTACTTC
v_gene: TRBV9; j_gene: TRBJ2-2; abundance: -; d_gene: -; CDR3aa: CASSPSSTGELFF; CDR3nt: TGTGCCAGCAGCCCTTCTTCAACCGGGGAGCTGTTTTTT
v_gene: TRBV6-5; j_gene: TRBJ1-1; abundance: -; d_gene: TRBD1; CDR3aa: CASSWTGGDTEAFF; CDR3nt: TGTGCCAGCAGTTGGACAGGGGGAGACACTGAAGCTTTCTTT
v_gene: TRBV7-7; j_gene: TRBJ2-5; abundance: few; d_gene: -; CDR3aa: CASSATASGTQYF; CDR3nt: TGTGCCAGCAGCGCGACGGCCTCGGGGACCCAGTACTTC